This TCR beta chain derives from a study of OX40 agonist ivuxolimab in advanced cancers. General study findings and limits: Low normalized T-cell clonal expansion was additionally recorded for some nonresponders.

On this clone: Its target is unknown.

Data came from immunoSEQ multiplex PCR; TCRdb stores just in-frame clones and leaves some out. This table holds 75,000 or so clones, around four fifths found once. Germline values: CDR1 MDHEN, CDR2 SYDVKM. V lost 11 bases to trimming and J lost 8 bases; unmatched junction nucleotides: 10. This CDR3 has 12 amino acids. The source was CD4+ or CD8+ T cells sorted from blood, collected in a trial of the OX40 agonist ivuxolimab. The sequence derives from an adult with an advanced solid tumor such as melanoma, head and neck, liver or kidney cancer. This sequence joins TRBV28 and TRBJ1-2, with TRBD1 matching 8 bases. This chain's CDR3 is CALGQVVGGYTF. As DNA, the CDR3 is TGTGCCCTGGGACAGGTCGTGGGCGGCTACACCTTC.